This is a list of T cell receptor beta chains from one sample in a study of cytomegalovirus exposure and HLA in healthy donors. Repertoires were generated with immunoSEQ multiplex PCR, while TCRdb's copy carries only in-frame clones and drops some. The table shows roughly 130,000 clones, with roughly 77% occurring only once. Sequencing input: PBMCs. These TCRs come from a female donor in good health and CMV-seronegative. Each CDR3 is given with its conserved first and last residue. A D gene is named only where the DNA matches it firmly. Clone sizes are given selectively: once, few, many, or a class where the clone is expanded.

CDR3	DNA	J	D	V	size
CAITKDRENTEAFF	TGTGCCATCACTAAGGACAGGGAGAACACTGAAGCTTTCTTT	TRBJ1-1	TRBD1	TRBV10-3	-
CASSVKGGDEQYF	TGTGCCAGCAGCGTGAAGGGAGGGGACGAGCAGTACTTC	TRBJ2-7	TRBD2	TRBV9	-
CASSGQVNTEAFF	TGTGCCAGCAGTGGACAGGTGAACACTGAAGCTTTCTTT	TRBJ1-1	-	TRBV2	few
CASRSWDRGTGGEQYF	TGTGCCAGTAGATCGTGGGACAGGGGAACAGGTGGCGAGCAGTACTTC	TRBJ2-7	TRBD1	TRBV19	-
CASRSGANVLTF	TGTGCCAGCCGCTCTGGGGCCAACGTCCTGACTTTC	TRBJ2-6	-	TRBV2	-
CASSPGTSGRGGELFF	TGCGCCAGCAGTCCCGGGACTAGCGGGAGAGGCGGGGAGCTGTTTTTT	TRBJ2-2	TRBD2	TRBV10-1	-
CAWQAAGSYEQYF	TGTGCCTGGCAGGCAGCAGGATCCTACGAGCAGTACTTC	TRBJ2-7	-	TRBV30	-
CCARAGMGTQYF	TGCTGTGCGAGAGCGGGGATGGGGACCCAGTACTTC	TRBJ2-5	TRBD2	TRBV6-5	-
CASSLGKFPPAGTQYF	TGTGCCAGCAGTTTGGGCAAGTTCCCCCCTGCGGGGACCCAGTACTTC	TRBJ2-5	-	TRBV6-5	-
CASTQDREIGGYTF	TGTGCCAGCACCCAGGACAGAGAGATTGGGGGCTACACCTTC	TRBJ1-2	-	TRBV27	-
CASSSWDNTDTQYF	TGTGCCAGCAGTTCCTGGGACAACACAGATACGCAGTATTTT	TRBJ2-3	-	TRBV27	-
CASSLPGQVNSPLHF	TGTGCCAGCTCACTGCCGGGACAGGTTAATTCACCCCTCCACTTT	TRBJ1-6	TRBD1	TRBV18	-
CASSVVPQGASGGGETQYF	TGTGCCAGCAGCGTAGTCCCCCAGGGAGCTAGCGGGGGTGGAGAGACCCAGTACTTC	TRBJ2-5	TRBD2	TRBV9	-
CASSSGLAGVAHEQYF	TGTGCCAGCAGCTCGGGACTAGCGGGAGTAGCCCACGAGCAGTACTTC	TRBJ2-7	TRBD2	TRBV11-3	-
CASSAPGQGSTEAFF	TGTGCCAGCAGTGCGCCGGGACAGGGGTCCACTGAAGCTTTCTTT	TRBJ1-1	TRBD1	TRBV28	-
CASSLHVLAGLSSYEQYF	TGCGCCAGCAGCCTACACGTGTTAGCGGGACTTTCTTCCTACGAGCAGTACTTC	TRBJ2-7	TRBD2	TRBV4-1	-
CASSRSTNEKLFF	TGTGCCAGCAGCCGATCAACTAATGAAAAACTGTTTTTT	TRBJ1-4	-	TRBV18	-
CASRRRGASDEQFF	TGTGCCAGCAGAAGGCGGGGGGCGTCTGATGAGCAGTTCTTC	TRBJ2-1	TRBD2	TRBV2	-
CASGLAWGQGAEHKTQYF	TGTGCTAGTGGTTTGGCCTGGGGGCAGGGGGCCGAACACAAAACCCAGTACTTC	TRBJ2-5	TRBD1	TRBV12-5	-
CASGKWDSNTEAFF	TGTGCCAGCGGTAAATGGGACAGTAACACTGAAGCTTTCTTT	TRBJ1-1	TRBD1	TRBV27	few
CASRQTGGTDTQYF	TGCGCCAGCAGGCAAACAGGGGGCACAGATACGCAGTATTTT	TRBJ2-3	TRBD1	TRBV4-1	-
CSVRRDSSTDTQYF	TGCAGCGTCCGGAGGGACAGCAGCACAGATACGCAGTATTTT	TRBJ2-3	-	TRBV29-1	-
CASSLDPPRKGNTIYF	TGTGCCAGCAGCTTGGATCCACCGAGGAAAGGAAACACCATATATTTT	TRBJ1-3	-	TRBV5-4	-
CASSSPRDSSYNSPLHF	TGTGCCAGCAGCAGTCCTCGGGACAGCTCCTATAATTCACCCCTCCACTTT	TRBJ1-6	TRBD1	TRBV28	once
CASSVDSNSPLHF	TGTGCCAGCAGCGTCGACAGTAATTCACCCCTCCACTTT	TRBJ1-6	-	TRBV9	-
CASSSQGGAGWGTGELFF	TGTGCCAGCAGCTCCCAGGGGGGCGCTGGTTGGGGCACCGGGGAGCTGTTTTTT	TRBJ2-2	-	TRBV7-9	-
CASSRGLGGETQYF	TGTGCCAGCAGCCGCGGACTAGGAGGAGAGACCCAGTACTTC	TRBJ2-5	TRBD2	TRBV11-2	-
CAWSVGGTGGNTIYF	TGTGCCTGGAGTGTAGGCGGGACAGGCGGAAACACCATATATTTT	TRBJ1-3	TRBD1	TRBV30	-
CASSNVWSGTEAFF	TGTGCCAGCAGCAACGTCTGGTCGGGCACTGAAGCTTTCTTT	TRBJ1-1	-	TRBV5-8	few
CASNSLYSGSNYNEQFF	TGTGCCAGCAATTCCCTTTATAGCGGGAGCAACTACAATGAGCAGTTCTTC	TRBJ2-1	TRBD2	TRBV2	-
CAWSGAGVGTDTQYF	TGTGCCTGGAGTGGCGCGGGAGTTGGGACAGATACGCAGTATTTT	TRBJ2-3	TRBD2	TRBV30	-
CASSVMMGLSNQPQHF	TGTGCCAGCAGCGTAATGATGGGCTTAAGCAATCAGCCCCAGCATTTT	TRBJ1-5	-	TRBV9	-
CATSSDSVISYEQYF	TGTGCCACCAGCAGTGACAGCGTAATCTCCTACGAGCAGTACTTC	TRBJ2-7	-	TRBV15	-
CASSPGGRAIGDTQYF	TGTGCCAGCAGCCCAGGTGGCAGGGCGATTGGAGATACGCAGTATTTT	TRBJ2-3	-	TRBV6-6	-
CASSPRGTYNEQFF	TGTGCCAGCAGCCCCCGCGGTACATACAATGAGCAGTTCTTC	TRBJ2-1	-	TRBV9	-
CASSEGTSGSFADTQYF	TGTGCCAGCAGTGAAGGGACTAGCGGGAGTTTCGCAGATACGCAGTATTTT	TRBJ2-3	TRBD2	TRBV2	-
CASSEGAGGAYNEQFF	TGCGCCAGCAGTGAGGGGGCGGGGGGGGCCTACAATGAGCAGTTCTTC	TRBJ2-1	TRBD2	TRBV10-2	-
CASSLEVGRGDNEQFF	TGTGCCAGCAGCTTAGAGGTGGGCAGGGGGGACAATGAGCAGTTCTTC	TRBJ2-1	-	TRBV7-6	-
CAISVGSQGGNTIYF	TGTGCCATCAGTGTTGGTTCACAGGGCGGAAACACCATATATTTT	TRBJ1-3	-	TRBV10-3	once
CASSIRQGMNTEAFF	TGTGCCAGTAGTATTCGACAGGGGATGAACACTGAAGCTTTCTTT	TRBJ1-1	TRBD1	TRBV19	few
CASSDDRGGEKLFF	TGTGCCAGCAGTGACGACAGGGGCGGGGAAAAACTGTTTTTT	TRBJ1-4	TRBD1	TRBV27	few
CASSLAGGKNQPQHF	TGTGCCAGCAGCTTAGCGGGGGGGAAAAATCAGCCCCAGCATTTT	TRBJ1-5	-	TRBV7-2	-
CSVPTQGAGGYTF	TGCAGCGTTCCAACACAGGGGGCGGGCGGCTACACCTTC	TRBJ1-2	TRBD1	TRBV29-1	-
CATSRDLRQLSGNTIYF	TGTGCCACCAGCAGAGATCTCCGACAGCTATCTGGAAACACCATATATTTT	TRBJ1-3	-	TRBV15	-
CASSPPTGGGGENSPLHF	TGTGCCAGCAGTCCCCCCACCGGAGGGGGGGGTGAGAATTCACCCCTCCACTTT	TRBJ1-6	-	TRBV28	-
CASSQGSGGGYGYTF	TGCGCCAGCAGCCAAGGTTCAGGGGGCGGCTATGGCTACACCTTC	TRBJ1-2	TRBD1	TRBV4-1	-
CASSSTLAGGAQYF	TGTGCCAGCAGCTCGACACTAGCGGGGGGAGCGCAGTACTTC	TRBJ2-7	TRBD2	TRBV7-2	-
CSVAGSTAGELFF	TGCAGCGTTGCGGGGAGTACCGCCGGGGAGCTGTTTTTT	TRBJ2-2	-	TRBV29-1	-
CASSFSAAGNQPQHF	TGTGCCAGCAGCTTCTCGGCGGCAGGGAATCAGCCCCAGCATTTT	TRBJ1-5	-	TRBV5-6	-
CASSREEAGELFF	TGTGCCAGCAGCCGAGAGGAGGCCGGGGAGCTGTTTTTT	TRBJ2-2	-	TRBV11-3	few
CASRPLAGGLGEQFF	TGTGCCAGCAGGCCACTAGCGGGGGGGCTTGGAGAGCAGTTCTTC	TRBJ2-1	TRBD2	TRBV27	-
CAWYSIRGAEAFF	TGTGCCTGGTATAGTATCAGGGGGGCTGAAGCTTTCTTT	TRBJ1-1	TRBD1	TRBV30	-
CASSLTSGEAFF	TGTGCCAGCAGTTTAACATCAGGGGAAGCTTTCTTT	TRBJ1-1	-	TRBV27	few
CASSSRAQGQGSAFF	TGTGCCAGCAGCTCTAGGGCCCAAGGACAGGGATCGGCTTTCTTT	TRBJ1-1	TRBD1	TRBV11-3	-
CATSTQGGLVAEQYF	TGTGCCACCAGCACCCAAGGGGGACTAGTCGCCGAGCAGTACTTC	TRBJ2-7	TRBD2	TRBV15	-